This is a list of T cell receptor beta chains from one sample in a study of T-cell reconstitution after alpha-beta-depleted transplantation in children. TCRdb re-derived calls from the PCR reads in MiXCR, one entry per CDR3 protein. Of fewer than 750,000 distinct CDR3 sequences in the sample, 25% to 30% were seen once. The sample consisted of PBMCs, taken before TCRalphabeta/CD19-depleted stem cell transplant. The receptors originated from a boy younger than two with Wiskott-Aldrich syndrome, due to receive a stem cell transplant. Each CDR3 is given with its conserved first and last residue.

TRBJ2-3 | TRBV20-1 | CSAPTSGRTDTQYF
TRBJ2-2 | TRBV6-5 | CASSYFGGGPDTGELFF
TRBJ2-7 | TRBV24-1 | CATSDISSYEQYF
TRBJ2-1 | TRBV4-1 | CASSQLAGGGVGFF
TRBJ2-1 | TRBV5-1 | CASRYGQTYNEQFF
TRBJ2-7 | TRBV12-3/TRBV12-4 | CASAPGLVYEQYF
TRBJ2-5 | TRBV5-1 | CASSSTPRGPGETQYF
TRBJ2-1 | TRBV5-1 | CASSLPHQREVQFF
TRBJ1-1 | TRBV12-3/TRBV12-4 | CASSLTDTEAFF
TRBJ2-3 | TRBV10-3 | CAIGDLSTDTQYF
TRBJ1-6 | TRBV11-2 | CASSLSSYNSPLHF
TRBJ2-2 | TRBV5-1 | CASSPGQNTGELFF
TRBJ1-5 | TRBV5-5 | CASSATRVQAANQPQHF
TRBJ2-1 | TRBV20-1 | CSARDKAGGLYNEQFF
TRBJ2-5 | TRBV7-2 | CASSLGLAGGTQYF
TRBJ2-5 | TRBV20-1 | CSARDRETQYF